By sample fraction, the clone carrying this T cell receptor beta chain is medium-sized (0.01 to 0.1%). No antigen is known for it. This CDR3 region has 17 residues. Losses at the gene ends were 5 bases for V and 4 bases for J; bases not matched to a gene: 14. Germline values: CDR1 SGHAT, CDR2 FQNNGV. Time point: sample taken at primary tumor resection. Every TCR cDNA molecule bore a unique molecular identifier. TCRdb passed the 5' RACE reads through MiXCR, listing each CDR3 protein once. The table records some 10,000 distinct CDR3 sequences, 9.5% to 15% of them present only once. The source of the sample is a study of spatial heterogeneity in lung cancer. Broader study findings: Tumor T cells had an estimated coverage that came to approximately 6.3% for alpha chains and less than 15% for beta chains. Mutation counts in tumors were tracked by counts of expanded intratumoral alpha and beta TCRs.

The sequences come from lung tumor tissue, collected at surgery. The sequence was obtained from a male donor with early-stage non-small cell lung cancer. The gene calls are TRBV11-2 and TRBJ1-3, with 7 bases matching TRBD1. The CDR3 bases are TGTGCCAGCAGCCGCGGGACAGCCAGGTCGGGGGGAAACACCATATATTTT. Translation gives CASSRGTARSGGNTIYF.